The 11 T cell receptor beta chains below come from one sample, sequenced in a study of blood T cell repertoires in COVID-19. Only in-frame clones appear in the TCRdb table, and some are missing; sequencing was by immunoSEQ multiplex PCR. The table includes under 45,000 clones, approximately 78% detected once. The sample comprised peripheral blood. The receptor source for this set is a man aged 55 to 70 with acute or convalescent COVID-19.

The chain has TRBV9 and TRBJ2-2; no clear D gene. The germline V and J ends were trimmed by 1 base and 0 bases, with 19 bases remaining between them. This CDR3 region has 19 residues. Germline V gives CDR1 SGDLS, CDR2 YYNGEE. This CDR3 reads CASSVRPNSLRANTGELFF. Here the CDR3 DNA reads TGTGCCAGCAGCGTACGCCCCAACAGTTTGCGCGCGAACACCGGGGAGCTGTTTTTT. Combining the CDR3 with reference TRBV9 and TRBJ2-2 gives the whole variable domain DSGVTQTPKHLITATGQRVTLRCSPRSGDLSVYWYQQSLDQGLQFLIQYYNGEERAKGNILERFSAQQFPDLHSELNLSSLELGDSALYFCASSVRPNSLRANTGELFFGEGSRLTVL.

The rearrangement uses TRBV10-1 and TRBJ2-2; 11 nucleotides agree with TRBD2. Trimming took 6 bases from V and 0 from J; bases not matched to a gene: 0. The CDR3 has 15 residues. Germline V lookup: CDR1 WNHNN, CDR2 SYGVQD (reference sequence). The CDR3 DNA reads TGCGCCAGCAGGACTAGCGGGACGAACACCGGGGAGCTGTTTTTT. It specifies CASRTSGTNTGELFF.

The chain joins TRBV6-5 to TRBJ2-1, with TRBD2 matching 8 bases. CDR3 length equals 15 residues. The germline CDR1 and CDR2 sequences are MNHEY and SVGAGI. The ends lost 5 bases at V and 8 bases at J; junction bases unmatched: 11. CDR3 sequence: CASSKKAGGGDEQFF. The CDR3 region has the DNA TGTGCCAGCAGTAAGAAGGCGGGAGGAGGGGATGAGCAGTTCTTC.

The rearrangement joins TRBV5-1 to TRBJ2-7; weak D call: TRBD2 (6 bases). The V and J ends lost 2 bases and 2 bases respectively, with 11 bases between them. The CDR3 length is 14 residues. Germline V gene lookup returns CDR1 SGHRS and CDR2 YFSETQ. CDR3 nucleotides: TGCGCCAGCAGCTTACCGGGACTGGCCTACGAGCAGTACTTC. It codes for CASSLPGLAYEQYF.

J is TRBJ2-7 and V is TRBV11-2; 7 nucleotides match TRBD1. The CDR3 runs to 13 residues. Per germline, CDR1 SGHAT and CDR2 FQNNGV. Trimming cost V 7 bases and J 0 bases; bases outside gene matches: 3. CDR3 bases: TGTGCCAGCAACAACAGGGGCTCCTACGAGCAGTACTTC. Amino acids: CASNNRGSYEQYF.

This chain uses TRBV3-1 (or the pseudogene TRBV3-2) with TRBJ2-1; TRBD2 agrees at 7 bases. The germline V gene encodes CDR1 LGHDT and CDR2 YNNKEL (reference sequence). This CDR3 region has 15 residues. The V gene end was trimmed by 1 base and the J gene end by 6 bases; junction bases not matched to a gene: 6. The CDR3 nucleotides read TGTGCCAGCAGCCAAGGGGGACTAAGGGCCAATGAGCAGTTCTTC. It encodes CASSQGGLRANEQFF.

The gene calls are TRBV2 and TRBJ2-5; 9 positions match TRBD2. Unmatched junction bases numbered 4, after V lost 4 bases and J lost 1 base. The CDR3 is made up of 15 amino acids. Looked up from germline, CDR1 is SNHLY and CDR2 is FYNNEI. The CDR3, as DNA: TGTGCCAGCAGTGGGGTAGCGGGAGCCCAAGAGACCCAGTACTTC. Protein product: CASSGVAGAQETQYF.

The V call is TRBV19, the J call TRBJ1-5; D may be TRBD1 (6 bases). Germline CDR1 reads LNHDA; CDR2 reads SQIVND (reference sequence). V dropped 0 bases and J dropped 11 bases, with 14 bases sitting between them. The CDR3 has 14 amino acids. DNA for the CDR3: TGTGCCAGTAGTATAGATAGAGGGGGTATGACCCAGCATTTT. It encodes CASSIDRGGMTQHF.

The rearrangement uses TRBV2 and TRBJ2-2; 11 bases map to TRBD2. Germline V gene lookup returns CDR1 SNHLY and CDR2 FYNNEI. V lost 1 base, J lost 5 bases, and 3 bases stayed unmatched. The CDR3 runs to 16 residues. The CDR3, as DNA: TGTGCCAGCAGTGAAGGATCTAGCGGGAGGACCGGGGAGCTGTTTTTT. Translating gives CASSEGSSGRTGELFF. The full variable domain, rest sourced from reference TRBV2 and TRBJ2-2, is EPEVTQTPSHQVTQMGQEVILRCVPISNHLYFYWYRQILGQKVEFLVSFYNNEISEKSEIFDDQFSVERPDGSNFTLKIRSTKLEDSAMYFCASSEGSSGRTGELFFGEGSRLTVL.

The chain is built from TRBV29-1 and TRBJ2-5, with 7 bases lining up with TRBD1. This CDR3 spans 11 amino acids. Germline V gene lookup returns CDR1 SQVTM and CDR2 ANQGSEA. V dropped 8 bases and J dropped 4; count of bases not matched to a gene: 4. The CDR3 is CSIRQGETQYF. The CDR3 DNA follows: TGCAGCATACGACAGGGAGAGACCCAGTACTTC.

This chain links TRBV5-1 with TRBJ2-1; 7 nucleotides agree with TRBD2. There are 14 residues in the CDR3. From germline, CDR1 is SGHRS and CDR2 YFSETQ. Germline trimming cut 6 bases from V and 1 base from J; bases unmatched to any gene: 4. In nucleotides, the CDR3 is TGCGCCAGCAATCTAGCGGATTCCTACAATGAGCAGTTCTTC. Translated: CASNLADSYNEQFF.